The 7 T cell receptor beta chains presented below share a single source sample, sequenced in a study of blood T cell repertoires in COVID-19. Data came from immunoSEQ multiplex PCR; TCRdb stores just in-frame clones and leaves some out. The data hold just over 300,000 clones, with over 85% observed a single time. Sequencing was done on a sample of peripheral blood. The source of these receptors is a woman aged 25 to 39 with COVID-19, enrolled during active disease.

This chain connects TRBV30 to TRBJ1-6; no clear D gene. The CDR3 has 12 amino acids. The V gene lost 3 bases and the J gene lost 11 bases, with 11 bases spanning the gap. Germline-derived CDR1 and CDR2 are GTSNPN and SVGIG (reference sequence). The DNA for the CDR3 is TGTGCCTGGAGCGTAACAAGTACACCCCTCCACTTT. Translated, it gives CAWSVTSTPLHF.

This clone has only a few counts. The V gene is TRBV6-5, the J gene TRBJ1-2; perhaps TRBD1 as D (6 bases). The CDR3 length is 13 residues. Trimming took off 6 bases at V and 5 bases at J, with 13 bases between the two ends. The V gene's germline CDR1 is MNHEY and CDR2 SVGAGI. In DNA form, the CDR3 reads TGTGCCAGCAGGGGCAGGGGAGGGTATGGCTACACCTTC. Protein sequence: CASRGRGGYGYTF.

This chain joins TRBV15 and TRBJ2-5; no clear D gene. V lost 0 bases, J lost 1 base, and 6 bases lay in between. CDR1 is LNHNV and CDR2 is YYDKDF in the germline V gene (reference sequence). The CDR3 runs to 14 residues. This chain's CDR3 is CATSREGSQETQYF. DNA of the CDR3: TGTGCCACCAGCAGAGAGGGCTCCCAAGAGACCCAGTACTTC.

In this sample, this clone turned up a few times. The chain joins TRBV2 to TRBJ1-2; D may be TRBD1 (5 bases). The length of the CDR3 is 14 residues. Germline V lookup: CDR1 SNHLY, CDR2 FYNNEI. V dropped 7 bases and J dropped 2 bases, with 14 bases sitting between them. The chain's CDR3 is CASTPTVLNYGYTF. As DNA, the CDR3 is TGTGCCAGCACTCCGACAGTACTCAACTATGGCTACACCTTC.

This rearrangement joins TRBV28 to TRBJ1-5; D might be TRBD1 (5 bases). Germline V gene data show CDR1 as MDHEN and CDR2 as SYDVKM. V lost 3 bases to trimming and J lost 0 bases, with 6 bases between them. CDR3 length: 14 residues. The CDR3 nucleotides read TGTGCCAGCAGTTTCGACAGTAGCAATCAGCCCCAGCATTTT. It is translated as CASSFDSSNQPQHF.

J is TRBJ2-3 and V is TRBV7-8, with D possibly matching TRBD2 (5 bases). The germline CDR1 and CDR2 sequences are SGHVS and FQNEAQ. CDR3 length: 16 amino acids. Trimming stripped 6 bases from V and 2 bases from J, with 18 bases between. The CDR3 sequence is CASSWGALINTDTQYF. DNA for the CDR3: TGTGCCAGCAGTTGGGGAGCCCTAATTAACACAGATACGCAGTATTTT.

V gene TRBV29-1 combines with J gene TRBJ2-2; possibly TRBD1 for D (5 bases). The CDR3 length is 12 residues. Trimming cost V 4 bases and J 6 bases, with 9 bases left between them. Per the germline V gene, CDR1 is SQVTM and CDR2 is ANQGSEA. The DNA of the CDR3 is TGCAGCGTTGGCAGGGTGGCCGGGGAGCTGTTTTTT. Translating gives CSVGRVAGELFF.